This T cell receptor beta chain was sequenced during a study of T cells of healthy individuals. There are a few counts of this clonotype. TCRdb itself ran the 5' RACE reads through MiXCR, one entry per CDR3 protein. The sample includes approximately 52,000 distinct CDR3 sequences, about 15% of them seen just once. The ends lost 1 base at V and 5 bases at J; junction bases unmatched: 2. There are 16 residues in the CDR3. Germline values: CDR1 DFQATT, CDR2 SNEGSKA (reference sequence). This sequence joins TRBV20-1 and TRBJ2-2; 15 bases are shared with TRBD2. The sequence came from a human donor in good health. CDR3 sequence: CSARGTSGRVTGELFF. The CDR3, as DNA: TGCAGTGCTAGAGGGACTAGCGGGAGGGTTACCGGGGAGCTGTTTTTT.